The clone carrying this TCR beta chain occurred a few times. The antigen is unknown. The germline V gene has CDR1 LNHDA and CDR2 SQIVND (reference sequence). This CDR3 is 14 amino acids long. Deletions cut 6 bases from V and 2 bases from J, with 10 bases between. The sample is drawn from a study of beta chain features in type 1 diabetes. Study conclusions and caveats: The study notes PCR might favor shorter templates equally in patients and controls.

Sorted populations all had greater than 95% purity. TCRB transcripts that were expressed got sequenced, as all of the isolated RNA had been reverse transcribed. Some clones are missing from TCRdb's copy, which holds only in-frame ones; the method was immunoSEQ multiplex PCR. There are hundreds of thousands of clones in the sample; 15% to 19% occur only once, and about 0.093% lies in the top ten. The TCR comes from a man aged 18 to 29 in good health. The specimen sequenced was naive CD4+ T cells from blood. V is TRBV19 and J is TRBJ2-2, with D perhaps being TRBD1 or TRBD2 (5 bases each). DNA for the CDR3: TGTGCCAGTAGCTCCGGGACCAACACCGGGGAGCTGTTTTTT. Protein product: CASSSGTNTGELFF.